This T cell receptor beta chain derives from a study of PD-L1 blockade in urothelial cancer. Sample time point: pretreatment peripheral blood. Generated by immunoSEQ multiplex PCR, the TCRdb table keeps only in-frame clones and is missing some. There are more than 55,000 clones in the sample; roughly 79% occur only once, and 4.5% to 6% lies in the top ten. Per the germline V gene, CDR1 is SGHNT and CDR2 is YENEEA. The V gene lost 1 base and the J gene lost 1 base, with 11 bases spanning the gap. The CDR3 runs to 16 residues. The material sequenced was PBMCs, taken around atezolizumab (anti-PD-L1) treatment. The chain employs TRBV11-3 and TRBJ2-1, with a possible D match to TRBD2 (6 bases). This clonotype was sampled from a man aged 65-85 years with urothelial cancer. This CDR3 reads CASSLAGTQSYNEQFF. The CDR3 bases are TGTGCCAGCAGCTTAGCCGGGACTCAGTCCTACAATGAGCAGTTCTTC.